Below are 22 T cell receptor beta chains sequenced from a single sample in a study of shared clonotypes between healthy human individuals. The method was immunoSEQ multiplex PCR; TCRdb's version includes in-frame clones alone and lacks a portion of them. The sample lists some 2,000,000 clones, almost 96% occurring once. The sample comprised naive CD4+ T cells sorted from blood. Subset in this sample: CD45RA+ positively selected. These receptors were obtained from a man younger than 35 in good health.

The chain couples TRBV5-5 to TRBJ2-7; D not resolved. The V and J ends lost 6 bases and 2 bases respectively, with 15 bases between them. The CDR3 spans 14 residues. Germline CDR1 is SGHKS and CDR2 is YYEKEE (reference sequence). This CDR3 is CASTLHQVTYEQYF. Written as DNA, the CDR3 is TGTGCCAGCACCCTACATCAGGTGACCTACGAGCAGTACTTC.

The V call is TRBV11-2, the J call TRBJ2-2; no definite D call. Trimming cost V 0 bases and J 5 bases, with 13 bases left between them. CDR3 length: 16 amino acids. The germline V gene encodes CDR1 SGHAT and CDR2 FQNNGV. This CDR3 is CASSLDRQVGTGELFF. The CDR3 nucleotides are TGTGCCAGCAGCTTAGATCGGCAGGTTGGGACCGGGGAGCTGTTTTTT.

The chain couples TRBV15 to TRBJ2-7, with TRBD2 matching 10 bases. Trimming removed 1 base from V and 4 bases from J; junction bases left unmatched: 4. The CDR3 runs to 15 residues. Per germline, CDR1 LNHNV and CDR2 YYDKDF (reference sequence). For the CDR3, the DNA is TGTGCCACCAGCAGAGTGGGTAGCGGGGGGTACGAGCAGTACTTC. Protein: CATSRVGSGGYEQYF.

The rearrangement uses TRBV18 and TRBJ2-1, with 13 bases lining up with TRBD2. The J segment lost 10 bases and the V segment lost 6 bases, leaving 9 bases of the junction unmatched. Germline V gives CDR1 KGHSH, CDR2 LQKENI. This CDR3 has 15 amino acids. CDR3 sequence reads: CASSPGTSGMREQFF. CDR3 sequence (DNA): TGTGCCAGCTCCCCCGGGACTAGCGGGATGAGAGAGCAGTTCTTC.

V gene TRBV9 combines with J gene TRBJ1-6; unclear D gene. The V end was cut by 0 bases, the J end by 10 bases, with 8 bases between. The CDR3 spans 13 residues. The germline gives CDR1 SGDLS, CDR2 YYNGEE. The chain's CDR3 is CASSVARESPLHF. CDR3 coding DNA: TGTGCCAGCAGCGTAGCAAGGGAATCACCCCTCCACTTT.

This sequence joins TRBV6-5 and TRBJ2-7; 10 bases are shared with TRBD1. This CDR3 spans 15 amino acids. V trimming: 5 bases; J trimming: 1 base; junction bases outside the gene matches: 5. Per germline, CDR1 MNHEY and CDR2 SVGAGI. The CDR3 DNA reads TGTGCCAGCAGTACCCGGGACAGGGGATCCTACGAGCAGTACTTC. This translates into CASSTRDRGSYEQYF.

This chain uses TRBV30 with TRBJ2-3; TRBD1 matches at 9 bases. Trimming took 1 base from V and 5 from J; bases not matched to a gene: 7. Germline CDR1 GTSNPN, CDR2 SVGIG (reference sequence). This CDR3 has 15 residues. The chain's CDR3 is CAWSEQGAGIDTQYF. The DNA of the CDR3 is TGTGCCTGGAGTGAACAGGGGGCGGGAATAGATACGCAGTATTTT.

This rearrangement joins TRBV30 to TRBJ1-2; 9 nucleotides agree with TRBD1. V shed 3 bases, J shed 4 bases, and the junction held 9 bases outside the gene matches. Germline CDR1 is GTSNPN and CDR2 is SVGIG (reference sequence). This CDR3 contains 15 residues. This CDR3 reads CAWRDGQGHGYGYTF. The CDR3, as DNA: TGTGCCTGGAGGGACGGACAGGGGCATGGCTATGGCTACACCTTC.

The chain combines TRBV19 with TRBJ1-4, with D perhaps matching TRBD1 (6 bases). Germline CDR1 and CDR2: LNHDA and SQIVND (reference sequence). With 1 base removed from V and 6 bases from J, the gap between germline ends came to 18 bases. The CDR3 runs to 17 residues. The CDR3 nucleotides are TGTGCCAGTAGTATAGGAGCGGGACAACGGACGGATGAAAAACTGTTTTTT. It is translated as CASSIGAGQRTDEKLFF.

The rearrangement links TRBV6-9 to TRBJ1-2, with a possible D match to TRBD1 (5 bases). The germline V gene encodes CDR1 MNHGY and CDR2 SVAAGI. This CDR3 region has 14 residues. V lost 3 bases, J lost 0 bases, and 8 bases lay in between. This CDR3 reads CASSYRASNYGYTF. The CDR3 DNA sequence: TGTGCCAGCAGTTACAGGGCGTCTAACTATGGCTACACCTTC.

The CDR3 nucleotides read TGTGCCAGCAGTTACTCCGGACAGCGAGAGACCCAGTACTTC. Translated, it gives CASSYSGQRETQYF. V usage is TRBV6-5 and J usage is TRBJ2-5, with D possibly being TRBD1 (6 bases). The V and J ends lost 0 bases and 4 bases respectively, with 9 bases between them. Germline V lookup: CDR1 MNHEY, CDR2 SVGAGI. The CDR3 runs to 14 residues.

J is TRBJ2-1 and V is TRBV2; 9 bases align to TRBD2. V lost 1 base, J lost 4 bases, and 2 bases stayed unmatched. The CDR3 has 15 residues. CDR1 and CDR2 from the germline V gene are SNHLY and FYNNEI. The CDR3 DNA reads TGTGCCAGCAGTGAAGAGCGGGGGGCGTACAATGAGCAGTTCTTC. Its translation is CASSEERGAYNEQFF.

J is TRBJ1-4 and V is TRBV20-1, with TRBD1 matching over 7 bases. Germline V gene sequence: CDR1 DFQATT, CDR2 SNEGSKA (reference sequence). The CDR3 covers 11 residues. V shed 5 bases and J 8 bases; nucleotides not matched to a gene: 2. CDR3 in amino acids: CSAWTGEKLFF. The CDR3 DNA is TGCAGTGCTTGGACAGGCGAAAAACTGTTTTTT.

The chain recombines TRBV19 with TRBJ1-5; D is undetermined. Germline assignment: CDR1 LNHDA and CDR2 SQIVND (reference sequence). V lost 5 bases and J lost 0, with 8 bases in between. The CDR3 sequence is 14 residues long. DNA of the CDR3: TGTGCCAGTAGTCGCCAGAGTAGCAATCAGCCCCAGCATTTT. Translated, it gives CASSRQSSNQPQHF.

The chain combines TRBV5-4 with TRBJ2-2, with TRBD2 as a possible D gene (5 bases). V was trimmed by 3 bases and J by 4 bases, leaving 16 bases between them. The V gene's germline CDR1 is SGHNT and CDR2 YYREEE (reference sequence). This CDR3 region has 16 residues. The CDR3 region has the DNA TGTGCCAGCAGCTGGGCGACTACCCCGGGCACCGGGGAGCTGTTTTTT. Residues: CASSWATTPGTGELFF.

The chain links TRBV7-9 to TRBJ1-3; the D is unclear. CDR1 SEHNR and CDR2 FQNEAQ come from the germline V gene (reference sequence). The germline V and J ends were trimmed by 5 bases and 4 bases, with 6 bases remaining between them. The CDR3 sequence is 12 residues long. The CDR3: CASSPKGNTIYF. CDR3 bases: TGTGCCAGCAGCCCCAAGGGAAACACCATATATTTT. Full variable domain (missing parts from reference TRBV7-9 and TRBJ1-3): DTGVSQNPRHKITKRGQNVTFRCDPISEHNRLYWYRQTLGQGPEFLTYFQNEAQLEKSRLLSDRFSAERPKGSFSTLEIQRTEQGDSAMYLCASSPKGNTIYFGEGSWLTVV.

In its sample, this clone was seen once. V and J are TRBV25-1 and TRBJ2-2; 10 nucleotides agree with TRBD2. CDR1 is MGHDK and CDR2 is SYGVNS in the germline V gene. The CDR3 sequence is 14 residues long. Unmatched junction bases numbered 3, after V lost 8 bases and J lost 3 bases. CDR3 coding DNA: TGTGCCAGCCGGACTAGCGGCTACACCGGGGAGCTGTTTTTT. This sequence encodes CASRTSGYTGELFF.

The chain carries TRBV30 and TRBJ1-1; D might be TRBD1 (6 bases). Germline CDR1 and CDR2: GTSNPN and SVGIG (reference sequence). Trimming took off 3 bases at V and 9 bases at J, with 20 bases between the two ends. The CDR3 is 14 amino acids. The CDR3 reads CAWSTGGASTKAFF. The CDR3 region has the DNA TGTGCCTGGAGCACTGGGGGGGCGTCCACGAAAGCTTTCTTT.

V and J are TRBV28 and TRBJ2-3; D remains ambiguous. Germline V lookup: CDR1 MDHEN, CDR2 SYDVKM. V was pared by 5 bases and J by 5 bases, with 20 bases between. The CDR3 is 16 amino acids. For the CDR3, the DNA is TGTGCCAGCAGTAATCTCCGTGGTCAAGGAATAGATACGCAGTATTTT. Residues: CASSNLRGQGIDTQYF.

A note on this clone: The sample holds other DNA sequences that translate to the same CDR3. The V call is TRBV7-9, the J call TRBJ1-1; TRBD1 aligns across 7 bases. This CDR3 region has 14 residues. The germline V gene has CDR1 SEHNR and CDR2 FQNEAQ (reference sequence). The ends lost 3 bases at V and 4 bases at J; junction bases unmatched: 5. The CDR3 sequence: CASSFPGGGTEAFF. DNA of the CDR3: TGTGCCAGCAGCTTCCCAGGGGGTGGCACTGAAGCTTTCTTT.

This chain connects TRBV18 to TRBJ2-1; 11 bases are shared with TRBD2. V was clipped by 1 base and J by 3 bases; unmatched bases: 2. From germline, CDR1 is KGHSH and CDR2 LQKENI. The CDR3 runs to 16 residues. The CDR3 region is CASSPLAGGNYNEQFF. In nucleotides, the CDR3 is TGTGCCAGCTCACCACTAGCGGGGGGGAACTACAATGAGCAGTTCTTC.

This chain connects TRBV7-9 to TRBJ2-1; the D gene is possibly TRBD1 (6 bases). Trimming removed 5 bases from V and 0 bases from J, with 8 bases in between. There are 14 residues in the CDR3. CDR1 is SEHNR, CDR2 FQNEAQ, per germline (reference sequence). CDR3 sequence (DNA): TGTGCCAGCAGCCGGGACAACTCCTACAATGAGCAGTTCTTC. Translating it yields CASSRDNSYNEQFF.